Presented here are 32 T cell receptor beta chains from one specimen sequenced in a study of blood T cell repertoires in COVID-19. Profiling relied on immunoSEQ multiplex PCR, and the TCRdb table lists in-frame clones only, not all of them. The sample gives over 200,000 clones, 70% to 90% of which show up once; over 9.5% is in the top ten. Sequenced input: peripheral blood. The source of these receptors is a woman in her late teens or twenties who had recovered from COVID-19.

The chain couples TRBV7-2 to TRBJ2-1; 7 positions match TRBD2. Germline CDR1 and CDR2: SGHTA and FQGNSA. V lost 0 bases to trimming and J lost 10 bases; unmatched junction nucleotides: 9. CDR3 length: 15 residues. CDR3 coding DNA: TGTGCCAGCAGCTTAGCGGGAGGGCCTGCGAACGAGCAGTTCTTC. As protein: CASSLAGGPANEQFF.

CDR3 sequence (DNA): TGTGCCAGCAGCCAAGGGGGACAGGGCAACAATCAGCCCCAGCATTTT. This gives the protein CASSQGGQGNNQPQHF. This chain joins TRBV14 and TRBJ1-5; 9 bases are a match to TRBD1. The germline V gene encodes CDR1 SGHDN and CDR2 FVKESK. Unmatched junction bases numbered 4, after V lost 1 base and J lost 3 bases. This CDR3 has 16 amino acids.

CDR3 sequence (DNA): TGTGCCAGCAGCCATCAGCGGGACTATGGGAGGAGGGGCCCTTACAATGAGCAGTTCTTC. Residues: CASSHQRDYGRRGPYNEQFF. V and J are TRBV7-6 and TRBJ2-1; TRBD2 matches at 7 bases. Germline CDR1 and CDR2: SGHVS and FNYEAQ. The junction had 23 bases not matched to a gene; V was cut back by 5 bases and J by 4 bases. The CDR3 totals 20 residues.

The chain employs TRBV30 and TRBJ2-7; D unresolved. The CDR3 is made up of 13 amino acids. The V gene lost 4 bases and the J gene lost 0 bases, with 10 bases spanning the gap. Germline CDR1 GTSNPN, CDR2 SVGIG (reference sequence). CDR3 protein: CAWTLRSSYEQYF. CDR3 DNA sequence: TGTGCCTGGACACTCCGCTCCTCCTACGAGCAGTACTTC.

The V gene is TRBV25-1, the J gene TRBJ1-1, with D maybe TRBD1 (6 bases). Looked up from germline, CDR1 is MGHDK and CDR2 is SYGVNS. This CDR3 has 16 amino acids. V shed 1 base and J shed 3 bases, with 15 bases lying between them. CDR3 bases: TGTGCCAGCAGTGAATTGAAACAGGGAGGGGACACTGAAGCTTTCTTT. Its protein product is CASSELKQGGDTEAFF.

The chain employs TRBV27 and TRBJ2-1, with TRBD2 as a possible D gene (5 bases). From germline, CDR1 is MNHEY and CDR2 SMNVEV (reference sequence). The CDR3 runs to 14 residues. Trimming cost V 5 bases and J 6 bases, with 14 bases left between them. CDR3 DNA sequence: TGTGCCAGCAGTCCTGGACTCTTTATCAATGAGCAGTTCTTC. As protein: CASSPGLFINEQFF.

The chain uses TRBV9 and TRBJ2-1, with 7 bases lining up with TRBD2. The CDR3 spans 14 residues. J was trimmed by 6 bases and V by 5 bases; bases with no gene match: 8. The germline CDR1 and CDR2 sequences are SGDLS and YYNGEE. CDR3 loop: CASRREGLGNEQFF. In DNA form, the CDR3 reads TGTGCCAGCAGGAGGGAGGGTTTGGGCAATGAGCAGTTCTTC.

This sequence joins TRBV3-1 (or the pseudogene TRBV3-2) and TRBJ2-1; TRBD2 matches 8 bases. This CDR3 has 15 residues. Trimming removed 4 bases from V and 6 bases from J; junction bases left unmatched: 8. The germline V gene encodes CDR1 LGHDT and CDR2 YNNKEL (reference sequence). CDR3 sequence reads: CASSLGGTRANEQFF. The CDR3 region has the DNA TGTGCCAGCAGCCTCGGCGGGACTAGGGCCAATGAGCAGTTCTTC.

The chain links TRBV11-3 to TRBJ2-7, with D tentatively TRBD1 (7 bases). The CDR3 has 14 amino acids. V shed 4 bases and J shed 5 bases, with 15 bases lying between them. CDR1 is SGHNT and CDR2 is YENEEA in the germline V gene. DNA of the CDR3: TGTGCCAGCAGCTCAGGGGGGCAGTGGAACGAGCAGTACTTC. Its translation: CASSSGGQWNEQYF.

In DNA, the CDR3 is TGTGCCAGAAGCTTGGGAGGGACAGGGCGCAACGAGCAGTACTTC. It encodes CARSLGGTGRNEQYF. This chain links TRBV5-3 with TRBJ2-7; 9 bases are a match to TRBD1. TRBV5-3 is classed as an ORF, of uncertain function. The CDR3 sequence is 15 residues long. Unmatched junction bases numbered 6, after V lost 0 bases and J lost 5 bases.

The chain joins TRBV10-3 to TRBJ1-1; maybe TRBD1 (5 bases). V lost 9 bases, J lost 0 bases, and 14 bases lay in between. CDR1 and CDR2 from the germline V gene are ENHRY and SYGVKD. The CDR3 has 14 amino acids. The CDR3 DNA is TGTGCCATTACCACCGACAGCCTGAACACTGAAGCTTTCTTT. This translates into CAITTDSLNTEAFF.

The CDR3 DNA sequence: TGCGCCAGCAGCCAAGATACCCGGACAACTAGCGGGAGGCACAATGAGCAGTTCTTC. Protein sequence: CASSQDTRTTSGRHNEQFF. The V and J genes are TRBV4-1 and TRBJ2-1; TRBD2 matches 12 bases. Germline lookup yields CDR1 MGHRA and CDR2 YSYEKL. The J segment lost 5 bases and the V segment lost 0 bases, leaving 11 bases of the junction unmatched. There are 19 residues in the CDR3.

Notes on this clone: The same CDR3 arises from other DNA sequences in this sample as well. This rearrangement joins TRBV7-2 to TRBJ1-1; D unclear. Germline V gives CDR1 SGHTA, CDR2 FQGNSA. This CDR3 has 13 residues. Trimming stripped 5 bases from V and 0 bases from J, with 7 bases between. The CDR3 is CASSPGLNTEAFF. The CDR3 coding sequence is TGTGCCAGCAGCCCAGGCCTGAACACTGAAGCTTTCTTT.

The J gene is TRBJ1-5, the V gene TRBV5-1, with unresolved D. The CDR3 is 15 amino acids. Germline assignment: CDR1 SGHRS and CDR2 YFSETQ. V dropped 4 bases and J dropped 0 bases, with 11 bases sitting between them. CDR3 nucleotides: TGCGCCAGCAGCCCGGGAAAGAATAGCAATCAGCCCCAGCATTTT. Its translation: CASSPGKNSNQPQHF. The whole variable domain, remainder taken from reference TRBV5-1 and TRBJ1-5, is KAGVTQTPRYLIKTRGQQVTLSCSPISGHRSVSWYQQTPGQGLQFLFEYFSETQRNKGNFPGRFSGRQFSNSRSEMNVSTLELGDSALYLCASSPGKNSNQPQHFGDGTRLSIL.

The chain employs TRBV30 and TRBJ2-7, with TRBD1 matching 7 bases. With V trimmed by 5 bases and J by 3 bases, 10 bases remained unmatched. Per the germline V gene, CDR1 is GTSNPN and CDR2 is SVGIG (reference sequence). The CDR3 runs 14 residues. CDR3 residues: CAWDRAPVYYEQYF. The CDR3 region has the DNA TGTGCCTGGGACAGGGCCCCTGTCTACTACGAGCAGTACTTC.

Worth noting for this clone: The same CDR3 arises from other DNA sequences in this sample as well. The chain recombines TRBV12-3 or TRBV12-4 with TRBJ1-2; perhaps TRBD1 as D (5 bases). V was trimmed by 3 bases and J by 5 bases, leaving 10 bases between them. The CDR3 loop spans 13 amino acids. The CDR3 DNA sequence: TGTGCCAGCAGTTTGGGGGGAGGGTATGGCTACACCTTC. Its protein is CASSLGGGYGYTF.

Remarks on this clone: The same CDR3 can be traced to other DNA sequences in this sample. The genes are TRBV25-1 and TRBJ1-2; the D is unclear. The length of the CDR3 is 13 residues. Germline CDR1 MGHDK, CDR2 SYGVNS. V was shortened by 2 bases and J by 4 bases, with 8 bases between the two germline ends. As DNA, the CDR3 is TGTGCCAGCAGTGAAGGGCAGTTCTATGGCTACACCTTC. Residues: CASSEGQFYGYTF.

J is TRBJ2-1 and V is TRBV6-5, with D perhaps matching TRBD1 (5 bases). CDR1 MNHEY and CDR2 SVGAGI come from the germline V gene. The length of the CDR3 is 15 residues. Between the trimmed V and J ends, which lost 3 bases and 2 bases, there was a span of 11 bases. For the CDR3, the DNA is TGTGCCAGCAGTTATTCCATAGGGGCCTACAATGAGCAGTTCTTC. It encodes CASSYSIGAYNEQFF.

This clone was seen only once. The chain couples TRBV24-1 to TRBJ1-2; D is uncertain. V was clipped by 1 base and J by 4 bases, with 9 bases between them. CDR3 size: 14 residues. The V gene's germline CDR1 is KGHDR and CDR2 SFDVKD. The CDR3 bases are TGTGCCACCAGTGATTTTACGAGGGCCTATGGCTACACCTTC. Translated, it gives CATSDFTRAYGYTF.

J is TRBJ2-1 and V is TRBV5-1; 8 nucleotides align to TRBD2. Germline lookup yields CDR1 SGHRS and CDR2 YFSETQ. V shed 9 bases and J 6 bases; nucleotides not matched to a gene: 11. CDR3 size: 14 residues. CDR3 sequence reads: CATSGAGDPNEQFF. For the CDR3, the DNA is TGCGCCACCTCAGGAGCGGGAGACCCCAATGAGCAGTTCTTC.

The chain is built from TRBV7-6 and TRBJ1-2; the D gene is possibly TRBD1 (6 bases). Trimming cost V 3 bases and J 5 bases, with 25 bases left between them. Germline CDR1 SGHVS, CDR2 FNYEAQ. The CDR3 has 18 residues. The CDR3 sequence is CASSFGGGILGTDYGYTF. DNA for the CDR3: TGTGCCAGCAGCTTTGGGGGCGGTATTTTGGGGACGGATTATGGCTACACCTTC.

This rearrangement joins TRBV15 to TRBJ1-3; TRBD1 might be the D (6 bases). This CDR3 is built from 15 residues. Per the germline V gene, CDR1 is LNHNV and CDR2 is YYDKDF (reference sequence). V was shortened by 5 bases and J by 0 bases, with 11 bases between the two germline ends. The CDR3 DNA is TGTGCCACCAGCCCCCGGACAGCCTCTGGAAACACCATATATTTT. Translation gives CATSPRTASGNTIYF. Using reference TRBV15 and TRBJ1-3 for the parts outside the CDR3, the full variable domain is DAMVIQNPRYQVTQFGKPVTLSCSQTLNHNVMYWYQQKSSQAPKLLFHYYDKDFNNEADTPDNFQSRRPNTSFCFLDIRSPGLGDTAMYLCATSPRTASGNTIYFGEGSWLTVV.

Written as DNA, the CDR3 is TGCGCCAGCAGCCAAGATGGAGCAGGGGGCAAGTACGAGCAGTACTTC. This gives the protein CASSQDGAGGKYEQYF. The chain carries TRBV4-1 and TRBJ2-7; 8 nucleotides agree with TRBD1. The germline V gene encodes CDR1 MGHRA and CDR2 YSYEKL. CDR3 length equals 16 residues. The junction had 8 bases not matched to a gene; V was cut back by 0 bases and J by 4 bases.

The V call is TRBV7-9, the J call TRBJ2-1; D is unclear. This CDR3 is built from 14 residues. Germline V gene sequence: CDR1 SEHNR, CDR2 FQNEAQ (reference sequence). V lost 6 bases and J 1 base, leaving 10 bases between the germline ends. The CDR3 here is CASSPLTSYNEQFF. In DNA form, the CDR3 reads TGTGCCAGCAGTCCTCTGACATCCTACAATGAGCAGTTCTTC.

This chain uses TRBV30 with TRBJ2-7; 8 bases agree with TRBD1. V dropped 4 bases and J dropped 2; count of bases not matched to a gene: 7. This CDR3 region has 14 residues. From germline, CDR1 is GTSNPN and CDR2 SVGIG (reference sequence). The CDR3 region is CAWTKDREPYEQYF. The CDR3 coding sequence is TGTGCCTGGACAAAGGACAGGGAACCCTACGAGCAGTACTTC. The entire variable domain, with the rest obtained from reference TRBV30 and TRBJ2-7, is as follows: SQTIHQWPATLVQPVGSPLSLECTVEGTSNPNLYWYRQAAGRGLQLLFYSVGIGQISSEVPQNLSASRPQDRQFILSSKKLLLSDSGFYLCAWTKDREPYEQYFGPGTRLTVT.

The genes are TRBV7-8 and TRBJ2-3, with D perhaps matching TRBD2 (5 bases). The CDR3 loop spans 16 amino acids. The germline gives CDR1 SGHVS, CDR2 FQNEAQ. V was clipped by 5 bases and J by 0 bases, with 15 bases between them. CDR3 protein: CASSPLGGPSTDTQYF. CDR3 coding DNA: TGTGCCAGCAGCCCCTTAGGCGGGCCTAGCACAGATACGCAGTATTTT.

The rearrangement uses TRBV4-3 and TRBJ2-3, with 15 positions matching TRBD2. The germline gives CDR1 LGHNA, CDR2 YSLEER. V dropped 4 bases and J dropped 7; count of bases not matched to a gene: 6. CDR3 size: 16 residues. CDR3 DNA: TGCGCCAGCAGCCGAGGACTAGCGGGAGGGTTTTATACGCAGTATTTT. Protein product: CASSRGLAGGFYTQYF.

The chain uses TRBV4-3 and TRBJ2-7, with TRBD1 as a possible D gene (5 bases). Germline loops: CDR1 LGHNA, CDR2 YSLEER. Trimming removed 1 base at V and 0 bases at J, with 7 bases between. The CDR3 contains 14 residues. CDR3 coding DNA: TGCGCCAGCAGCCAAGGACAGTCCTCCTACGAGCAGTACTTC. Its protein product is CASSQGQSSYEQYF.

Here the CDR3 DNA reads TGTGCCAGCAGCCCAGACAGGTTCTATGGCTACACCTTC. It encodes CASSPDRFYGYTF. The chain joins TRBV7-8 to TRBJ1-2; weak D call: TRBD1 (6 bases). Trimming pared 5 bases from V and 4 bases from J, leaving 11 bases between. Germline CDR1 reads SGHVS; CDR2 reads FQNEAQ. The CDR3 spans 13 residues.

This clone has only one observation. The chain is built from TRBV6-6 and TRBJ1-1; no reliable D call. The CDR3 spans 14 residues. The germline gives CDR1 MNHNY, CDR2 SVGAGI (reference sequence). Trimming cost V 5 bases and J 0 bases, with 10 bases left between them. The CDR3 sequence is CASSEGLMNTEAFF. In nucleotides, the CDR3 is TGTGCCAGCAGTGAGGGTCTTATGAACACTGAAGCTTTCTTT.

V gene TRBV11-2 combines with J gene TRBJ2-7; D is unresolved. CDR1 is SGHAT, CDR2 FQNNGV, per germline. Trimming removed 1 base from V and 3 bases from J, with 10 bases in between. The CDR3 is 14 residues long. The CDR3 sequence: CASSLAGSYYEQYF. DNA of the CDR3: TGTGCCAGCAGCTTAGCCGGTAGTTACTACGAGCAGTACTTC.

This chain links TRBV27 with TRBJ1-2, with 11 positions matching TRBD1. V trimming: 9 bases; J trimming: 3 bases; junction bases outside the gene matches: 6. The CDR3 runs 14 residues. Germline V gene data show CDR1 as MNHEY and CDR2 as SMNVEV (reference sequence). The CDR3 DNA reads TGTGCCAGTCGGACAGGGGGCAGCGACTATGGCTACACCTTC. Translated, it gives CASRTGGSDYGYTF.